The rows below give T cell receptor beta chains drawn from one sample of a study of T cell changes during pregnancy in multiple sclerosis. The protocol was immunoSEQ multiplex PCR, while the TCRdb copy is restricted to in-frame clones and leaves out a portion. The sample has approximately 92,000 clones, roughly 92% seen once. The sample consisted of peripheral blood, taken in the first trimester of pregnancy. The receptors derive from a female donor with multiple sclerosis, enrolled in a pregnancy study. CDR3s include the opening cysteine and the closing phenylalanine or tryptophan. A D gene is named only where the DNA matches it firmly. Rows give clone size only sometimes, using once, few, many, or a class for an expanded clone.

clone_size,j_call,d_call,v_call,cdr3_nt,cdr3_aa
NA,TRBJ2-7,TRBD2,TRBV5-1,TGCGCCAGCAACCTGAACCTCGGGAGGGGGGGCCCCGAGCAGTACTTC,CASNLNLGRGGPEQYF
once,TRBJ2-1,TRBD2,TRBV27,TGTGCCAGCAGTTTCCAGAGCGGGAGACGCCACAATGAGCAGTTCTTC,CASSFQSGRRHNEQFF
NA,TRBJ1-1,NA,TRBV4-1,TGCGCCAGCAGCCAAGTCGACCCCGGGGACACTGAAGCTTTCTTT,CASSQVDPGDTEAFF
NA,TRBJ2-1,TRBD2,TRBV6-5,TGTGCCAGCAGTTACTCGCTAGCGGGAGCCGTTTATGAGCAGTTCTTC,CASSYSLAGAVYEQFF
NA,TRBJ1-5,NA,TRBV15,TGTGCCACCAGCAGAGATCTCGGGAGCGTCGTTCATCAGCCCCAGCATTTT,CATSRDLGSVVHQPQHF
NA,TRBJ1-3,NA,TRBV5-6,TGTGCCAGCGGAGGACGCTCTGGAAACACCATATATTTT,CASGGRSGNTIYF
NA,TRBJ2-7,NA,TRBV27,TGTGCCAGCAGTTTCGGAGGGTCGGGGTCCTACGAGCAGTACTTC,CASSFGGSGSYEQYF
NA,TRBJ2-1,TRBD2,TRBV9,TGTGCCAGCAGCGTAGCTTTGGGACTAGCGGACAATGAGCAGTTCTTC,CASSVALGLADNEQFF
NA,TRBJ2-7,TRBD1,TRBV2,TGTGCCAGCAGTGAATTGGCCGGGACAGGGGTCCTCCAGCAGTACTTC,CASSELAGTGVLQQYF
once,TRBJ2-1,NA,TRBV7-9,TGTGCCAGCAGCTTAGCGGGAGATTCCTACAATGAGCAGTTCTTC,CASSLAGDSYNEQFF
NA,TRBJ2-7,NA,TRBV5-4,TGTGCCAGCAGCTCGGGACAACCCTCCTACGAGCAGTACTTC,CASSSGQPSYEQYF
NA,TRBJ2-3,NA,TRBV9,TGTGCCAGCAGCGTAGTAGCCAGAGTCACAGATACGCAGTATTTT,CASSVVARVTDTQYF
NA,TRBJ2-7,NA,TRBV28,TGTGCCAGCAGTTTACCCCTTTACGAGCAGTACTTC,CASSLPLYEQYF
NA,TRBJ2-5,TRBD2,TRBV6-1,TGTGCCAGCAGTGAGCGGAGCGGGATCACGTCGGCCCAGTACTTC,CASSERSGITSAQYF
NA,TRBJ2-3,TRBD2,TRBV4-3,TGCGCCAGCAGCCGAGAAGCGGGGCGGACCGGCACAGATACGCAGTATTTT,CASSREAGRTGTDTQYF
NA,TRBJ2-7,NA,TRBV9,TGTGCCAGCAGCGTCACCCCACAGGGAGAGCAGTACTTC,CASSVTPQGEQYF
NA,TRBJ2-2,NA,TRBV7-3,TGTGCCAGCAGCTCACGGGGCACCGGGGAGCTGTTTTTT,CASSSRGTGELFF
NA,TRBJ2-3,NA,TRBV5-1,TGCGCCAGCAGCTTGGACTTAGGAGCGGCAGATACGCAGTATTTT,CASSLDLGAADTQYF
NA,TRBJ2-2,TRBD1,TRBV10-3,TGTGCCATCAATCGGGGACAGGGGAACACCGGGGAGCTGTTTTTT,CAINRGQGNTGELFF
NA,TRBJ1-2,NA,TRBV25-1,TGTGCCAGCAGCTCCTTAGGGGGGGCAGACTATGGCTACACCTTC,CASSSLGGADYGYTF
few,TRBJ2-7,TRBD2,TRBV5-6,TGTGCCAGCAGCCGTGTAGCGGGAGGTAGCTACGAGCAGTACTTC,CASSRVAGGSYEQYF
NA,TRBJ2-7,TRBD2,TRBV4-1,TGCGCCAGCAGCCTTACTAGCGGGTACTCCTACGAGCAGTACTTC,CASSLTSGYSYEQYF
NA,TRBJ2-7,NA,TRBV7-9,TGTGCCAGCAGCTCGTGGACTGGGACCTACGAGCAGTACTTC,CASSSWTGTYEQYF
NA,TRBJ1-1,NA,TRBV6-5,TGTGCCAGCAGTTACTTTGGAGATGGCACTGAAGCTTTCTTT,CASSYFGDGTEAFF
NA,TRBJ1-5,NA,TRBV30,TGTGCCTGGTCCTTCGGCGGGGGGGAAAATCAGCCCCAGCATTTT,CAWSFGGGENQPQHF
NA,TRBJ2-5,NA,TRBV7-6,TGTGCCAGCAGCTACGAACAGGGTTGGGAGACCCAGTACTTC,CASSYEQGWETQYF
NA,TRBJ1-1,NA,TRBV28,TGTGCCAGCACAGGGGTGAACACTGAAGCTTTCTTT,CASTGVNTEAFF
NA,TRBJ2-1,NA,TRBV27,TGTGCCAGTAATCCCGGCGGCCCCCACAATGAGCAGTTCTTC,CASNPGGPHNEQFF
NA,TRBJ1-2,NA,TRBV13,TGTGCCAGCAGCCGGTCAGGGGAGAACTATGGCTACACCTTC,CASSRSGENYGYTF
NA,TRBJ2-7,NA,TRBV28,TGTGCCAGCAGTACCCGGCTAGTACCTTACGAGCAGTACTTC,CASSTRLVPYEQYF
NA,TRBJ2-5,NA,TRBV25-1,TGTGCCAGCAGCAAAATGGAGACCCAGTACTTC,CASSKMETQYF
NA,TRBJ1-1,NA,TRBV5-4,TGTGCCAGCAGCTTGAGGGGGGGGACGGGGAACACTGAAGCTTTCTTT,CASSLRGGTGNTEAFF
NA,TRBJ2-1,TRBD2,TRBV6-1,TGTGCCAGCAAGTCCGGGACTAGCGGATACAATGAGCAGTTCTTC,CASKSGTSGYNEQFF
NA,TRBJ1-2,TRBD1,TRBV29-1,TGCAGCGTGAGAAAAGGACAGGGAGGCAACTATGGCTACACCTTC,CSVRKGQGGNYGYTF
NA,TRBJ2-7,TRBD2,TRBV28,TGTGCCAGCAAAAGGTCTTCGCGCGGGAGGACCCCCTACGAGCAGTACTTC,CASKRSSRGRTPYEQYF
once,TRBJ2-1,TRBD2,TRBV27,TGTGCCAGCAGTTTAGCAGCGGGAGAGCAGTTCTTC,CASSLAAGEQFF
NA,TRBJ1-2,NA,TRBV5-6,TGTGCCAGCAGCGAAGACACTTATGGCTACACCTTC,CASSEDTYGYTF
NA,TRBJ2-3,TRBD1,TRBV29-1,TGCAGCGTTGCCGCCGTGACAGGGGGTACCACAGATACGCAGTATTTT,CSVAAVTGGTTDTQYF
NA,TRBJ1-2,TRBD1,TRBV5-1,TGCGCCAGCAGCTTACAGGGGAGCTATGGCTACACCTTC,CASSLQGSYGYTF
once,TRBJ1-2,TRBD1,TRBV6-1,TGTGCCAGCAGTGGGCAGGGGGCGCTTCGTGGCTACACCTTC,CASSGQGALRGYTF
NA,TRBJ2-7,NA,TRBV28,TGTGCCAGTGGGCCACCCCCCTCCTACGAGCAGTACTTC,CASGPPPSYEQYF
NA,TRBJ2-5,TRBD2,TRBV5-1,TGCGCCAGCAGCCGCGGGACTAGCGCACGGGAGACCCAGTACTTC,CASSRGTSARETQYF
NA,TRBJ1-5,NA,TRBV18,TGTGCCAGCTCACCAGGAGGGGGCAATCAGCCCCAGCATTTT,CASSPGGGNQPQHF
NA,TRBJ1-5,NA,TRBV6-6,TGTGCCAGCAGTTACTCTCCTAATAGCAATCAGCCCCAGCATTTT,CASSYSPNSNQPQHF